This T cell receptor (beta chain) was sequenced in a study of blood T cell repertoires in COVID-19. Whole-study context: Researchers got acute and convalescent COVID-19 samples from the United States, Italy and Spain.

The length of the CDR3 is 15 residues. V lost 3 bases and J lost 4; bases outside the gene matches: 6. The V gene's germline CDR1 is SGHTS and CDR2 YDEGEE. The method was immunoSEQ multiplex PCR; TCRdb's version includes in-frame clones alone and lacks a portion of them. The data contain about 35,000 clones, roughly four fifths of them singletons. The chain has TRBV5-8 and TRBJ2-2; 7 bases fit TRBD1. The sequenced sample was peripheral blood. The sequence came from an elderly man with active or convalescent COVID-19. The chain's CDR3 is CASSYNRGATGELFF. The CDR3 DNA reads TGTGCCAGCAGCTACAACAGGGGCGCCACCGGGGAGCTGTTTTTT.